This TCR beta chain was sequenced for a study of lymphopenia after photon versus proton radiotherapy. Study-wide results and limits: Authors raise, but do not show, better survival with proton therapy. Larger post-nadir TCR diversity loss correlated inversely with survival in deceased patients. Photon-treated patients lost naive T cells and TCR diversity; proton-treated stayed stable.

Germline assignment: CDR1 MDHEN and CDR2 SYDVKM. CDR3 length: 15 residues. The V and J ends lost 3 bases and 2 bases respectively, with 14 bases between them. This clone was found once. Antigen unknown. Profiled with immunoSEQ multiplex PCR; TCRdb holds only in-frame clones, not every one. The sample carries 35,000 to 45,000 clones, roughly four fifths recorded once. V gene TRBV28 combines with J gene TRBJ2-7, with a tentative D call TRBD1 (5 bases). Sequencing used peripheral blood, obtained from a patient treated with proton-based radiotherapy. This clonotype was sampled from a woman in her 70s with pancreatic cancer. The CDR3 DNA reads TGTGCCAGCAGTTTTGGGGCAGGGAAGCCCTACGAGCAGTACTTC. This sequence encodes CASSFGAGKPYEQYF.